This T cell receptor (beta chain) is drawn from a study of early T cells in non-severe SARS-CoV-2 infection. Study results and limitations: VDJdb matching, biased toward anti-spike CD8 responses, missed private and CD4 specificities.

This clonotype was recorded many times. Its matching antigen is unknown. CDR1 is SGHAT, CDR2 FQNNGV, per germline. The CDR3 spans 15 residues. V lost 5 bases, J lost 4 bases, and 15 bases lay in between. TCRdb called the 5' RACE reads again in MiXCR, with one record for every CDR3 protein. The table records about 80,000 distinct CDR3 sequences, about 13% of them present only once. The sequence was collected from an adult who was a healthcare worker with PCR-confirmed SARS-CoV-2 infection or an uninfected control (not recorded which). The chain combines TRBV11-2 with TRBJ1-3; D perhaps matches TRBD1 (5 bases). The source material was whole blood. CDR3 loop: CASSLRGPPGNTIYF. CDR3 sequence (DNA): TGTGCCAGCAGCCTAAGGGGACCACCGGGAAACACCATATATTTT.